The 32 T cell receptor beta chains presented below share a single source sample, sequenced in a study of CD8+ T cells in alopecia areata. Reverse transcribed after extraction, RNA yielded cDNA as the sequencing template. Generated by immunoSEQ multiplex PCR, the TCRdb table keeps only in-frame clones and is missing some. The sample carries 200,000 to 250,000 clones, approximately 57% recorded once. As to treatment: oral pan-JAK inhibitor, 5-10 mg twice daily. The starting material was CD4+ T cells sorted from blood, obtained at week 4, from a patient treated with tofacitinib. The receptors originated from a human donor with alopecia areata.

This chain connects TRBV18 to TRBJ2-3, with TRBD1 matching over 8 bases. CDR1 and CDR2 from the germline V gene are KGHSH and LQKENI. Trimming cost V 0 bases and J 4 bases; bases outside gene matches: 3. The CDR3 is made up of 15 amino acids. CDR3 nucleotides: TGTGCCAGCTCACCACCGCAGACAGGGGCAGATACGCAGTATTTT. This encodes CASSPPQTGADTQYF.

A word on this clone: Additional DNA sequences in this sample encode the identical CDR3. This chain links TRBV6-1 with TRBJ1-6, with TRBD1 matching 7 bases. In germline, CDR1 is MNHNS, CDR2 SASEGT. V dropped 4 bases and J dropped 0; count of bases not matched to a gene: 3. CDR3 size: 16 residues. The chain's CDR3 is CASSAPGGSYNSPLHF. CDR3 DNA sequence: TGTGCCAGCAGTGCTCCAGGGGGCTCCTATAATTCACCCCTCCACTTT.

At least ten counts were recorded for this clone. Other DNA sequences in the same sample also yield this CDR3. V usage is TRBV19 and J usage is TRBJ1-5, with TRBD1 matching 8 bases. The CDR3 is 14 amino acids. V lost 9 bases, J lost 0 bases, and 4 bases stayed unmatched. Germline V gives CDR1 LNHDA, CDR2 SQIVND (reference sequence). The DNA for the CDR3 is TGTGCCAGCAGACAGGGGCATAGCAATCAGCCCCAGCATTTT. The encoded protein is CASRQGHSNQPQHF.

This sequence joins TRBV30 and TRBJ2-7; D is unclear. V shed 0 bases and J shed 4 bases, with 10 bases lying between them. The CDR3 sequence is 13 residues long. CDR1 and CDR2 (germline): GTSNPN, SVGIG (reference sequence). CDR3: CAWSVWSEYEQYF. The CDR3, as DNA: TGTGCCTGGAGTGTATGGTCAGAATACGAGCAGTACTTC.

This clone has a single count. This chain joins TRBV5-6 and TRBJ1-5, with 8 bases fitting TRBD1. V was clipped by 4 bases and J by 2 bases; unmatched bases: 8. The CDR3 sequence is 16 residues long. Germline V gives CDR1 SGHDT, CDR2 YYEEEE. The CDR3 is CASSERQGMGNQPQHF. The CDR3 DNA reads as TGTGCCAGCAGCGAAAGACAGGGGATGGGCAATCAGCCCCAGCATTTT.

Only a few counts were recorded for this clone. V gene TRBV6-1 combines with J gene TRBJ2-2; no firm D call. The CDR3 length is 14 residues. V shed 6 bases and J shed 6 bases, with 14 bases lying between them. CDR1 MNHNS and CDR2 SASEGT come from the germline V gene. CDR3 region: CASRPGLAAGELFF. The CDR3 bases are TGTGCCAGCAGACCGGGCCTCGCCGCCGGGGAGCTGTTTTTT.

This clone came up many times. The V gene is TRBV6-1, the J gene TRBJ1-6; D might be TRBD1 (6 bases). The germline CDR1 and CDR2 sequences are MNHNS and SASEGT. The CDR3 runs to 15 residues. V was shortened by 9 bases and J by 10 bases, with 22 bases between the two germline ends. The CDR3 region is CASNSVAGTTSPLHF. CDR3 DNA sequence: TGTGCCAGTAACTCGGTGGCAGGGACAACGTCACCCCTCCACTTT.

This chain joins TRBV2 and TRBJ2-1, with 7 bases fitting TRBD1. J gave up 6 bases and V 4 bases, and 3 bases lay outside the gene matches. The CDR3 sequence is 13 residues long. Germline CDR1 is SNHLY and CDR2 is FYNNEI. For the CDR3, the DNA is TGTGCCAGCAGTGCTTCAGGGGGCAATGAGCAGTTCTTC. Encoded protein: CASSASGGNEQFF. Filled out from reference TRBV2 and TRBJ2-1, the complete variable domain reads EPEVTQTPSHQVTQMGQEVILRCVPISNHLYFYWYRQILGQKVEFLVSFYNNEISEKSEIFDDQFSVERPDGSNFTLKIRSTKLEDSAMYFCASSASGGNEQFFGPGTRLTVL.

In this sample, this clone turned up once. The chain employs TRBV2 and TRBJ1-5; 8 bases align to TRBD1. Unmatched junction bases numbered 5, after V lost 4 bases and J lost 0 bases. This CDR3 region has 16 residues. The germline CDR1 and CDR2 sequences are SNHLY and FYNNEI. The CDR3 nucleotides read TGTGCCAGCAGTGCGTCCAGGGGGCTTAGCAATCAGCCCCAGCATTTT. Amino acids: CASSASRGLSNQPQHF.

The CDR3 nucleotides are TGCAGCGTTGGGGACAGGGAAGACTACTACGAGCAGTACTTC. Residues: CSVGDREDYYEQYF. The genes are TRBV29-1 and TRBJ2-5, with 9 bases matching TRBD1. The J call may be mistaken, given a closer DNA end match to TRBJ2-7. Germline CDR1 reads SQVTM; CDR2 reads ANQGSEA. The CDR3 spans 14 residues.

The chain recombines TRBV14 with TRBJ2-5; possibly TRBD1 for D (6 bases). The CDR3 totals 14 residues. Germline CDR1 and CDR2: SGHDN and FVKESK. The V end lost 0 bases, the J end lost 5 bases, and 10 bases lay between the germline ends. This CDR3 reads CASSQEQGYETQYF. In DNA, the CDR3 is TGTGCCAGCAGCCAAGAACAGGGATACGAGACCCAGTACTTC. The variable domain in full, completed from reference TRBV14 and TRBJ2-5, reads EAGVTQFPSHSVIEKGQTVTLRCDPISGHDNLYWYRRVMGKEIKFLLHFVKESKQDESGMPNNRFLAERTGGTYSTLKVQPAELEDSGVYFCASSQEQGYETQYFGPGTRLLVL.

The V call is TRBV30, the J call TRBJ2-1; tentatively, D is TRBD1 or TRBD2 (5 bases each). Trimming removed 4 bases at V and 7 bases at J, with 17 bases between. This CDR3 is 14 amino acids long. From germline, CDR1 is GTSNPN and CDR2 SVGIG (reference sequence). CDR3 loop: CAWTGLGEGNEQFF. The CDR3 nucleotides are TGTGCCTGGACCGGTCTCGGAGAGGGGAATGAGCAGTTCTTC.

Comments on this clone: At the DNA level, this CDR3 is encoded by other sequences in the same sample as well. In nucleotides, the CDR3 is TGTGCCAGCAGCCGGGACTACACAGATACGCAGTATTTT. It encodes CASSRDYTDTQYF. This chain links TRBV7-2 with TRBJ2-3; 7 bases match TRBD2. The trim removed 5 bases at V and 2 bases at J, leaving 1 base unmatched. Germline assignment: CDR1 SGHTA and CDR2 FQGNSA. The CDR3 has 13 amino acids.

Concerning this clone itself: One end of the junction is discordant with germline, which a read error may explain. V usage is TRBV9 and J usage is TRBJ2-7; a weak D match, TRBD1 (6 bases). CDR3 length: 13 residues. Germline V gene data show CDR1 as SGDLS and CDR2 as YYNGEE. The CDR3 loop is CASSSKEQGSQFF. CDR3 nucleotides: TGTGCCAGCAGCTCGAAGGAACAGGGTAGCCAATTTTTC. Complete variable domain (other parts from reference TRBV9 and TRBJ2-7): DSGVTQTPKHLITATGQRVTLRCSPRSGDLSVYWYQQSLDQGLQFLIQYYNGEERAKGNILERFSAQQFPDLHSELNLSSLELGDSALYFCASSSKEQGSQFFGPGTRLTVT.

This clone was observed a few times. The sample has other DNA sequences that encode this CDR3 too. The genes are TRBV29-1 and TRBJ1-2, with D possibly TRBD1 on 5 matching bases. The CDR3 runs to 11 residues. With 2 bases removed from V and 8 bases from J, the gap between germline ends came to 9 bases. The germline V gene has CDR1 SQVTM and CDR2 ANQGSEA. In nucleotides, the CDR3 is TGCAGCGTTGAACAGGGTTACGGCTACACCTTC. Translation gives CSVEQGYGYTF.

This sequence joins TRBV28 and TRBJ1-2; D is unresolved. Germline V lookup: CDR1 MDHEN, CDR2 SYDVKM. The CDR3 runs to 12 residues. The V and J ends lost 7 bases and 9 bases respectively, with 15 bases between them. CDR3 DNA sequence: TGTGCCAGCAACTCGGGCAGTCGAAGCTACACCTTC. Its translation: CASNSGSRSYTF.

This rearrangement joins TRBV15 to TRBJ2-3; TRBD2 matches 7 bases. This CDR3 is built from 15 residues. V lost 2 bases and J lost 3; bases outside the gene matches: 5. The germline gives CDR1 LNHNV, CDR2 YYDKDF (reference sequence). The CDR3, as DNA: TGTGCCACCAGCAGAAGGCGGGGAGGGACAGATACGCAGTATTTT. This translates into CATSRRRGGTDTQYF.

This chain joins TRBV5-1 and TRBJ2-7; D tentatively reads TRBD1 or TRBD2 (5 bases each). This CDR3 region has 14 residues. V was shortened by 1 base and J by 4 bases, with 12 bases between the two germline ends. Germline CDR1 and CDR2: SGHRS and YFSETQ. The CDR3 DNA sequence: TGCGCCAGCAGCTTGAGATGGGACCTGTACGAGCAGTACTTC. It codes for CASSLRWDLYEQYF.

The chain has TRBV29-1 and TRBJ2-2; D remains unclear. CDR1 is SQVTM, CDR2 ANQGSEA, per germline. This CDR3 contains 13 residues. V dropped 4 bases and J dropped 7 bases, with 13 bases sitting between them. For the CDR3, the DNA is TGCAGCGTTGGGAGCCGTGTGCTCGGGGAGCTGTTTTTT. Its translation: CSVGSRVLGELFF.

This clone was counted only a few times. The genes are TRBV11-2 and TRBJ2-6; perhaps TRBD1 as D (6 bases). The germline V and J ends were trimmed by 5 bases and 0 bases, with 17 bases remaining between them. The germline gives CDR1 SGHAT, CDR2 FQNNGV. The CDR3 contains 18 residues. As DNA, the CDR3 is TGTGCCAGCAGCGCCAGGACAGTCCTTCCCTCTGGGGCCAACGTCCTGACTTTC. This codes for CASSARTVLPSGANVLTF.

The chain employs TRBV15 and TRBJ2-2; D is unclear. The germline CDR1 and CDR2 sequences are LNHNV and YYDKDF (reference sequence). The CDR3 has 15 amino acids. V gave up 1 base and J gave up 3 bases, with 9 bases separating them. CDR3 nucleotides: TGTGCCACCAGCAGAGCCACGATTCACACCGGGGAGCTGTTTTTT. As protein: CATSRATIHTGELFF.

The V gene is TRBV11-2, the J gene TRBJ2-1; perhaps TRBD2 as D (6 bases). V lost 1 base and J 2 bases, leaving 12 bases between the germline ends. The CDR3 contains 16 residues. Looked up from germline, CDR1 is SGHAT and CDR2 is FQNNGV. CDR3 in DNA: TGTGCCAGCAGCTTAGTGGAGGGTACTACCTACAATGAGCAGTTCTTC. This gives the protein CASSLVEGTTYNEQFF.

This sequence joins TRBV12-5 and TRBJ2-7; no reliable D call. Trimming stripped 6 bases from V and 2 bases from J, with 14 bases between. This CDR3 region has 14 residues. Germline loops: CDR1 LGHNT, CDR2 FRNRAP. This chain's CDR3 is CASGPSPATYEQYF. CDR3 nucleotide sequence: TGTGCTAGTGGACCATCCCCAGCCACCTACGAGCAGTACTTC.

The gene calls are TRBV13 and TRBJ2-3; the match to TRBD2 covers 9 bases. With 5 bases clipped from V and 1 base from J, the junction kept 1 base outside the gene matches. The germline gives CDR1 PRHDT, CDR2 FYEKMQ (reference sequence). The CDR3 consists of 14 residues. The DNA for the CDR3 is TGTGCCAGCAGCCGGACTAGCGGCACAGATACGCAGTATTTT. Translation: CASSRTSGTDTQYF.

This sequence joins TRBV9 and TRBJ1-5; the D gene is possibly TRBD1 (6 bases). V shed 5 bases and J shed 4 bases, with 28 bases lying between them. The CDR3 spans 19 residues. Germline CDR1 is SGDLS and CDR2 is YYNGEE. DNA for the CDR3: TGTGCCAGCAGAGTTAAAACCCCCCCCGACAGGCGCGGTAATCAGCCCCAGCATTTT. Protein: CASRVKTPPDRRGNQPQHF. Variable domain in full (rest from reference TRBV9 and TRBJ1-5): DSGVTQTPKHLITATGQRVTLRCSPRSGDLSVYWYQQSLDQGLQFLIQYYNGEERAKGNILERFSAQQFPDLHSELNLSSLELGDSALYFCASRVKTPPDRRGNQPQHFGDGTRLSIL.

The genes are TRBV15 and TRBJ1-2, with D possibly matching TRBD1 (5 bases). Trimming pared 1 base from V and 4 bases from J, leaving 16 bases between. This CDR3 has 16 residues. Germline CDR1 and CDR2: LNHNV and YYDKDF (reference sequence). DNA for the CDR3: TGTGCCACCAGCAGAGCATCGGGGACCCTCTCCTATGGCTACACCTTC. Translated, it gives CATSRASGTLSYGYTF.

The chain is built from TRBV2 and TRBJ1-5, with D perhaps TRBD1 (5 bases). Trimming took 0 bases from V and 11 from J, leaving 14 bases between them. The CDR3 runs 14 residues. The germline gives CDR1 SNHLY, CDR2 FYNNEI. In DNA form, the CDR3 reads TGTGCCAGCAGTGAAGCGAGGGGCCGGTCGGCCCAGCATTTT. Translated, it gives CASSEARGRSAQHF.

CDR3 nucleotide sequence: TGTGCCAGTGGGTGGGGTAATCAGCCCCAGCATTTT. Translated: CASGWGNQPQHF. The chain joins TRBV25-1 to TRBJ1-5; D gene uncertain. The V end was cut by 9 bases, the J end by 4 bases, with 10 bases between. Germline V gene data show CDR1 as MGHDK and CDR2 as SYGVNS. This CDR3 spans 12 amino acids.

The rearrangement joins TRBV7-6 to TRBJ1-1; 10 bases fit TRBD1. Germline-derived CDR1 and CDR2 are SGHVS and FNYEAQ. This CDR3 contains 16 residues. V lost 5 bases, J lost 7 bases, and 13 bases stayed unmatched. This CDR3 is CASSPRQGARGVEAFF. CDR3 sequence (DNA): TGTGCCAGCAGCCCGCGACAGGGGGCGCGAGGGGTTGAAGCTTTCTTT. Full variable domain (remainder filled in from reference TRBV7-6 and TRBJ1-1): GAGVSQSPRYKVTKRGQDVALRCDPISGHVSLYWYRQALGQGPEFLTYFNYEAQQDKSGLPNDRFSAERPEGSISTLTIQRTEQRDSAMYRCASSPRQGARGVEAFFGQGTRLTVV.

The CDR3 DNA sequence: TGTGCCTGGAGTCCGGCAGGGGTCTCCTACGAGCAGTACTTC. Encoded protein: CAWSPAGVSYEQYF. The genes are TRBV30 and TRBJ2-7; D is perhaps TRBD1 (6 bases). The CDR3 loop spans 14 amino acids. V lost 2 bases, J lost 0 bases, and 11 bases lay in between. CDR1 is GTSNPN and CDR2 is SVGIG in the germline V gene (reference sequence).

The V call is TRBV4-3, the J call TRBJ1-6, with D perhaps matching TRBD1 (6 bases). Germline values: CDR1 LGHNA, CDR2 YSLEER. This CDR3 region has 16 residues. Trimming cost V 2 bases and J 10 bases, with 18 bases left between them. The CDR3 nucleotides are TGCGCCAGCAGCCAAATTAGCGGGGGGCTGGCATCACCCCTCCACTTT. This codes for CASSQISGGLASPLHF.

This clone occurred once. This chain uses TRBV15 with TRBJ1-6; weak D call: TRBD1 (6 bases). Germline values: CDR1 LNHNV, CDR2 YYDKDF (reference sequence). V dropped 0 bases and J dropped 9 bases, with 12 bases sitting between them. This CDR3 is built from 15 residues. The CDR3 loop reads CATSRDLQGISPLHF. CDR3 sequence (DNA): TGTGCCACCAGCAGAGACTTACAGGGTATTTCACCCCTCCACTTT. Based on the CDR3 plus reference TRBV15 and TRBJ1-6, the full variable domain is DAMVIQNPRYQVTQFGKPVTLSCSQTLNHNVMYWYQQKSSQAPKLLFHYYDKDFNNEADTPDNFQSRRPNTSFCFLDIRSPGLGDTAMYLCATSRDLQGISPLHFGNGTRLTVT.